Below are 24 T cell receptor beta chains sequenced from a single sample in a study of blood T cell repertoires in COVID-19. Only in-frame clones appear in the TCRdb table, and some are missing; sequencing was by immunoSEQ multiplex PCR. The sample holds hundreds of thousands of clones; approximately 91% are singletons and the top ten take approximately 2.1%. Sequenced: PBMCs or T cells enriched from blood (not recorded which). Receptors were obtained from a woman aged 35 to 49 with acute COVID-19.

The chain has TRBV9 and TRBJ2-5, with 14 bases fitting TRBD2. CDR1 and CDR2 from the germline V gene are SGDLS and YYNGEE. The CDR3 sequence is 16 residues long. Trimming removed 3 bases from V and 5 bases from J; junction bases left unmatched: 6. CDR3 nucleotides: TGTGCCAGCAGCGCCCCGGGACTAGCGGGGGTGGAGACCCAGTACTTC. Its protein product is CASSAPGLAGVETQYF.

The chain combines TRBV24-1 with TRBJ2-5; D might be TRBD2 (5 bases). Germline V gene data show CDR1 as KGHDR and CDR2 as SFDVKD. Trimming removed 4 bases at V and 5 bases at J, with 13 bases between. This CDR3 has 14 amino acids. CDR3 bases: TGTGCCACCAGTGACCCAACTAGTACGGAGACCCAGTACTTC. Translation: CATSDPTSTETQYF.

V gene TRBV14 combines with J gene TRBJ2-7, with 12 nucleotides matching TRBD2. The CDR3 is 16 amino acids. CDR1 is SGHDN and CDR2 is FVKESK in the germline V gene. With 3 bases clipped from V and 4 bases from J, the junction kept 7 bases outside the gene matches. The DNA of the CDR3 is TGTGCCAGCAGCCAGGCCCGAACTAGCGGGGGGTACGAGCAGTACTTC. Residues: CASSQARTSGGYEQYF.

The CDR3 loop is CASSHGWDTQYF. Written as DNA, the CDR3 is TGTGCCAGCAGCCACGGTTGGGATACGCAGTATTTT. The V gene is TRBV11-2, the J gene TRBJ2-3; D unresolved. The CDR3 has 12 residues. Trimming left V 5 bases short and J 6 bases short, with 9 bases between. CDR1 and CDR2 (germline): SGHAT, FQNNGV.

The chain has TRBV7-9 and TRBJ2-7, with 7 bases aligning to TRBD1. With V trimmed by 5 bases and J by 3 bases, 7 bases remained unmatched. This CDR3 is 14 amino acids long. Germline V gene lookup returns CDR1 SEHNR and CDR2 FQNEAQ (reference sequence). CDR3 DNA: TGTGCCAGCAGCCCCGGGACAGAGAACTACGAGCAGTACTTC. Its translation is CASSPGTENYEQYF.

CDR3 protein: CASSPGPTLNTEAFF. The CDR3 DNA reads as TGTGCCAGCAGTCCAGGGCCCACCTTGAACACTGAAGCTTTCTTT. V and J are TRBV2 and TRBJ1-1, with D possibly being TRBD1 (5 bases). This CDR3 region has 15 residues. The germline V gene encodes CDR1 SNHLY and CDR2 FYNNEI. The ends were cut back, 5 bases at V and 0 bases at J, with 13 bases in the middle.

The gene calls are TRBV5-4 and TRBJ2-7, with 10 bases that match TRBD2. The CDR3 is 16 amino acids. Germline V gives CDR1 SGHNT, CDR2 YYREEE (reference sequence). Trimming took 0 bases from V and 4 from J; bases not matched to a gene: 7. The CDR3 region has the DNA TGTGCCAGCAGCTTGGAGGGGCTAGCGGGGGTGTACGAGCAGTACTTC. Its translation: CASSLEGLAGVYEQYF. The full variable domain, rest sourced from reference TRBV5-4 and TRBJ2-7, is ETGVTQSPTHLIKTRGQQVTLRCSSQSGHNTVSWYQQALGQGPQFIFQYYREEENGRGNFPPRFSGLQFPNYSSELNVNALELDDSALYLCASSLEGLAGVYEQYFGPGTRLTVT.

This rearrangement joins TRBV6-5 to TRBJ2-1; 8 bases fit TRBD1. This CDR3 has 14 residues. Germline CDR1 MNHEY, CDR2 SVGAGI. J lost 7 bases, V lost 7 bases, and 9 bases had no gene match. The CDR3, as DNA: TGTGCCAGCAAGGAGACAGGGGCGAAAAATGAGCAGTTCTTC. Translation: CASKETGAKNEQFF.

Points on this clone: Other DNA sequences in the same sample also yield this CDR3. The V and J genes are TRBV3-1 (or the pseudogene TRBV3-2) and TRBJ2-5; D possibly corresponds to TRBD1 (6 bases). The CDR3 spans 14 residues. Per the germline V gene, CDR1 is LGHDT and CDR2 is YNNKEL (reference sequence). Trimming shortened V by 0 bases and J by 5 bases, and 10 bases separated the two germline ends. The CDR3 DNA follows: TGTGCCAGCAGCCAAGACAGGGGAAGGGAGACCCAGTACTTC. Amino acid sequence: CASSQDRGRETQYF.

The genes are TRBV11-2 and TRBJ2-5, with 9 bases lining up with TRBD2. CDR1 SGHAT and CDR2 FQNNGV come from the germline V gene. After removal of 5 bases from V and 0 bases from J, the junction contained 7 bases not matched to a gene. The CDR3 has 16 amino acids. CDR3 nucleotides: TGTGCCAGCAGCCGGCGGGGGGGCGCGGACCAAGAGACCCAGTACTTC. Translated, it gives CASSRRGGADQETQYF.

The CDR3 protein is CASTTDVTAGNEQFF. Written as DNA, the CDR3 is TGTGCCAGCACGACGGACGTTACGGCGGGCAATGAGCAGTTCTTC. The chain has TRBV9 and TRBJ2-1; a weak D match, TRBD2 (5 bases). The V and J ends lost 6 bases and 6 bases respectively, with 19 bases between them. This CDR3 region has 15 residues. Germline loops: CDR1 SGDLS, CDR2 YYNGEE.

V and J are TRBV5-6 and TRBJ1-1; D gene unclear. Germline V gene sequence: CDR1 SGHDT, CDR2 YYEEEE. The CDR3 covers 15 residues. Trimming took off 7 bases at V and 0 bases at J, with 16 bases between the two ends. CDR3 coding DNA: TGTGCCAGCGGCCTTCAGTACTACCTGAACACTGAAGCTTTCTTT. This gives the protein CASGLQYYLNTEAFF.

The V gene is TRBV3-1 (or the pseudogene TRBV3-2), the J gene TRBJ2-5, with 8 nucleotides matching TRBD2. J lost 5 bases, V lost 0 bases, and 8 bases had no gene match. The V gene's germline CDR1 is LGHDT and CDR2 YNNKEL (reference sequence). This CDR3 region has 16 residues. CDR3 DNA: TGTGCCAGCAGCCAAGATCTGGCGGGGGGTTCGGAGACCCAGTACTTC. This codes for CASSQDLAGGSETQYF.

The genes are TRBV9 and TRBJ2-1, with 10 bases fitting TRBD2. This CDR3 region has 15 residues. Germline V gene lookup returns CDR1 SGDLS and CDR2 YYNGEE. V gave up 2 bases and J gave up 9 bases; unmatched junction bases: 8. This CDR3 is CASSVSGGASSEQFF. CDR3 DNA sequence: TGTGCCAGCAGCGTCAGCGGGGGGGCCTCTAGTGAGCAGTTCTTC.

J is TRBJ2-1 and V is TRBV4-1, with TRBD1 matching over 7 bases. The CDR3 consists of 17 residues. J gave up 6 bases and V 2 bases, and 13 bases lay outside the gene matches. Germline lookup yields CDR1 MGHRA and CDR2 YSYEKL. DNA for the CDR3: TGCGCCAGCAGCCAATCGACCGGGACAGCGAATGGCAATGAGCAGTTCTTC. Residues: CASSQSTGTANGNEQFF.

A word on this clone: Other DNA sequences in the sample encode the same CDR3. In DNA form, the CDR3 reads TGTGCCTGGAGTGGGGACAGGGGTCAGCCCCAGCATTTT. Translation gives CAWSGDRGQPQHF. J is TRBJ1-5 and V is TRBV30, with TRBD1 matching over 10 bases. With 1 base clipped from V and 6 bases from J, the junction kept 0 bases outside the gene matches. The CDR3 consists of 13 residues. CDR1 and CDR2 from the germline V gene are GTSNPN and SVGIG (reference sequence).

The rearrangement joins TRBV9 to TRBJ1-1, with D uncertain. Trimming cost V 0 bases and J 3 bases, with 9 bases left between them. In germline, CDR1 is SGDLS, CDR2 YYNGEE. This CDR3 comprises 14 residues. CDR3 in DNA: TGTGCCAGCAGCGTAGTAAACAGTTACACTGAAGCTTTCTTT. Protein: CASSVVNSYTEAFF.

The chain employs TRBV18 and TRBJ1-1; 8 nucleotides match TRBD1. The V and J ends lost 5 bases and 4 bases, in that order; junction bases with no gene match: 12. In germline, CDR1 is KGHSH, CDR2 LQKENI. The CDR3 spans 16 residues. CDR3 in DNA: TGTGCCAGCTCAGACGGGGCAGGGGGCGCGAGCACTGAAGCTTTCTTT. Its protein product is CASSDGAGGASTEAFF. Supplemented by reference TRBV18 and TRBJ1-1, the full variable domain reads NAGVMQNPRHLVRRRGQEARLRCSPMKGHSHVYWYRQLPEEGLKFMVYLQKENIIDESGMPKERFSAEFPKEGPSILRIQQVVRGDSAAYFCASSDGAGGASTEAFFGQGTRLTVV.

The V gene is TRBV2, the J gene TRBJ1-2; 7 nucleotides agree with TRBD1. The CDR3 covers 12 residues. CDR1 SNHLY and CDR2 FYNNEI come from the germline V gene. Unmatched junction bases numbered 7, after V lost 7 bases and J lost 8 bases. The CDR3: CASMAGGSGYTF. The CDR3 DNA follows: TGTGCCAGCATGGCAGGGGGGTCCGGCTACACCTTC.

The chain links TRBV14 to TRBJ2-7; maybe TRBD1 (6 bases). This CDR3 is built from 14 residues. Trimming left V 5 bases short and J 4 bases short, with 15 bases between. Germline V lookup: CDR1 SGHDN, CDR2 FVKESK. The CDR3 spells CASSKNTGTYEQYF. The CDR3 DNA follows: TGTGCCAGCAGCAAGAATACAGGGACATACGAGCAGTACTTC.

The chain is built from TRBV10-3 and TRBJ1-2; 7 nucleotides agree with TRBD1. The CDR3 loop spans 14 amino acids. With V trimmed by 6 bases and J by 4 bases, 8 bases remained unmatched. The germline CDR1 and CDR2 sequences are ENHRY and SYGVKD. CDR3 in amino acids: CAIRRGQDPYGYTF. The CDR3 DNA is TGTGCCATCAGACGAGGACAGGACCCCTATGGCTACACCTTC.

This sequence joins TRBV5-4 and TRBJ2-7; the D gene is possibly TRBD2 (6 bases). This CDR3 contains 15 residues. Germline CDR1 is SGHNT and CDR2 is YYREEE (reference sequence). Trimming removed 4 bases from V and 3 bases from J, with 17 bases in between. CDR3 residues: CASSTGTSAYYEQYF. In nucleotides, the CDR3 is TGTGCCAGCAGCACGGGGACTTCTGCTTACTACGAGCAGTACTTC.

V is TRBV10-3 and J is TRBJ2-5; 8 positions agree with TRBD2. The germline gives CDR1 ENHRY, CDR2 SYGVKD. There are 13 residues in the CDR3. V was pared by 10 bases and J by 5 bases, with 9 bases of the junction left unmatched. The CDR3: CATTAGGGETQYF. Written as DNA, the CDR3 is TGTGCCACCACGGCGGGGGGAGGCGAGACCCAGTACTTC.

This clone was recorded once. This chain uses TRBV6-5 with TRBJ2-7, with 9 bases lining up with TRBD2. CDR3 length: 14 residues. CDR1 MNHEY and CDR2 SVGAGI come from the germline V gene. The ends lost 6 bases at V and 2 bases at J; junction bases unmatched: 5. The CDR3 DNA reads TGTGCCAGCAGGCATAGCGGGGGTGCCTACGAGCAGTACTTC. Amino acid sequence: CASRHSGGAYEQYF.